The present T cell receptor beta chain was sequenced within a study of cytomegalovirus exposure and HLA in healthy donors. The CDR3 consists of 13 residues. Germline CDR1 reads SGHRS; CDR2 reads YFSETQ. Researchers ran the PCR with 60 Vbeta and 13 Jbeta primers. The assay was immunoSEQ multiplex PCR, and TCRdb's table has in-frame clones only and misses some. The sample shows 200,000 to 250,000 clones, about 83% of them seen only once. Despite likely unrecorded immune exposures, the donors were nominally healthy at the time of sampling. Findings and caveats of the study: The presence/absence work took it that sequencing depth was about the same across donors. A prior analysis recorded that most TCR beta V segments were productive about 87% or about 30% of the time.

Remarks on this clone: Its antigen is still unknown. An end of the junction differs from the germline gene, which may be a read error.

The sequence derives from a human donor in good health. Sequenced material: PBMCs. The J gene is TRBJ2-1, the V gene TRBV5-1; 9 nucleotides match TRBD2. Here the CDR3 reads CASSAPSGTVPVF. The CDR3 DNA follows: TGCGCCAGCAGCGCCCCTAGCGGGACTGTACCGGTCTTC.